These 29 T cell receptor beta chains were all obtained from the same sample, sequenced in a study of CXCR3-negative and CXCR3-positive naive CD8 T cells. Researchers prepared the TRB cDNA libraries using 5' RACE with UMI labels. No DNA is given; TCRdb re-called the 5' RACE reads and lists each CDR3 protein once. This sample's table reports roughly 90,000 distinct CDR3 sequences. Sequences were obtained from naive CXCR3- CD8+ T cells from blood. Subset here: CD45RO-CCR7+CD27+CD95- naive CD8+ T cells lacking CXCR3 (TNR3-). The receptors come from a human donor in good health. Some clones in this sample may be carry-over from other donors' samples.

The chain carries TRBV18 and TRBJ1-2; the D call of TRBD1 rests on TCRdb alone, since no DNA is present to check it. The CDR3 sequence is 18 residues long. Germline V lookup: CDR1 KGHSH, CDR2 LQKENI. CDR3 in amino acids: CASSPWDSEVGGNYGYTF. Variable domain in full (rest from reference TRBV18 and TRBJ1-2): NAGVMQNPRHLVRRRGQEARLRCSPMKGHSHVYWYRQLPEEGLKFMVYLQKENIIDESGMPKERFSAEFPKEGPSILRIQQVVRGDSAAYFCASSPWDSEVGGNYGYTFGSGTRLTVV.

The chain carries TRBV20-1 and TRBJ2-7. Germline CDR1 reads DFQATT; CDR2 reads SNEGSKA (reference sequence). This CDR3 spans 11 amino acids. CDR3 sequence: CSGESNYEQYF.

The chain carries TRBV7-6 and TRBJ2-3. This CDR3 comprises 13 residues. Germline V gene lookup returns CDR1 SGHVS and CDR2 FNYEAQ. CDR3 sequence reads: CASSLVEEDTQYF. Drawing the rest from reference TRBV7-6 and TRBJ2-3, the complete variable domain is GAGVSQSPRYKVTKRGQDVALRCDPISGHVSLYWYRQALGQGPEFLTYFNYEAQQDKSGLPNDRFSAERPEGSISTLTIQRTEQRDSAMYRCASSLVEEDTQYFGPGTRLTVL.

The rearrangement joins TRBV20-1 to TRBJ1-2; as DNA is missing, the TRBD1 call by TCRdb cannot be tested. The CDR3 contains 13 residues. The V gene's germline CDR1 is DFQATT and CDR2 SNEGSKA (reference sequence). CDR3 region: CSARTGADYGYTF.

The chain couples TRBV6-5 to TRBJ2-7; TCRdb's D call, TRBD1, is unchecked because there is no DNA. Germline-derived CDR1 and CDR2 are MNHEY and SVGAGI. The CDR3 has 15 residues. CDR3 residues: CASSLRTGYSYEQYF.

V is TRBV4-2 and J is TRBJ2-7; TCRdb proposes TRBD1, but this gene call is untestable without DNA. The CDR3 is 13 amino acids. Per the germline V gene, CDR1 is LGHNA and CDR2 is YNFKEQ. CDR3 in amino acids: CASSQGGTYEQYF.

This chain uses TRBV5-6 with TRBJ2-2; as DNA is missing, the TRBD2 call by TCRdb cannot be tested. Per germline, CDR1 SGHDT and CDR2 YYEEEE. The CDR3 runs 15 residues. This chain's CDR3 is CASSLVAEVTGELFF.

The CDR3 region is CASRTDLNTEAFF. The chain carries TRBV6-5 and TRBJ1-1; no DNA is available, so the TRBD1 call from TCRdb remains unchecked. The CDR3 is made up of 13 amino acids. Per germline, CDR1 MNHEY and CDR2 SVGAGI.

The chain combines TRBV11-3 with TRBJ1-1. The germline gives CDR1 SGHNT, CDR2 YENEEA. CDR3 length: 13 residues. This CDR3 is CASSAVGNTEAFF.

The gene calls are TRBV7-3 and TRBJ2-5. Per the germline V gene, CDR1 is SGHTA and CDR2 is FQGTGA. The CDR3 totals 14 residues. CDR3 loop: CASSLAGDQETQYF.

The chain recombines TRBV27 with TRBJ2-7; TCRdb selects TRBD1, and the lack of DNA leaves this call unchecked. Germline V CDR1 and CDR2: MNHEY, SMNVEV (reference sequence). This CDR3 is 14 amino acids long. CDR3 sequence reads: CASSPTGGWYEQYF.

This CDR3 is CSVEYSNRGWETQYF. This chain links TRBV29-1 with TRBJ2-5; the D gene TCRdb calls, TRBD1, cannot be checked with no DNA. Germline V gives CDR1 SQVTM, CDR2 ANQGSEA. This CDR3 comprises 15 residues.

J is TRBJ2-1 and V is TRBV7-9. This CDR3 contains 13 residues. Looked up from germline, CDR1 is SEHNR and CDR2 is FQNEAQ (reference sequence). This CDR3 is CASSQRGDNEQFF.

V and J are TRBV5-5 and TRBJ2-7. This CDR3 is 12 amino acids long. Germline V gene lookup returns CDR1 SGHKS and CDR2 YYEKEE (reference sequence). The CDR3 region is CASELSRIEQYF.

The V call is TRBV7-9, the J call TRBJ2-1. The CDR3 covers 18 residues. Germline CDR1 SEHNR, CDR2 FQNEAQ (reference sequence). The CDR3: CASSLAQLAGGSYNEQFF.

This chain links TRBV3-1 with TRBJ2-3; TCRdb selects TRBD2, and the lack of DNA leaves this call unchecked. Germline values: CDR1 LGHDT, CDR2 YNNKEL (reference sequence). This CDR3 contains 17 residues. CDR3 protein: CASSSRPGLAGTDTQYF.

This rearrangement joins TRBV20-1 to TRBJ2-7; TCRdb reports TRBD2, a call that lacks DNA to check it against. The germline gives CDR1 DFQATT, CDR2 SNEGSKA (reference sequence). The CDR3 is 15 residues long. The CDR3 here is CSAREFSGVFGEQYF.

The chain employs TRBV21-1 and TRBJ1-5; TCRdb's D gene call, TRBD1, goes unchecked for lack of DNA. TRBV21-1 is recorded as a pseudogene. This CDR3 is built from 15 residues. The CDR3 here is CASKTRDRPNQPQHF.

V is TRBV6-6 and J is TRBJ1-1. Per the germline V gene, CDR1 is MNHNY and CDR2 is SVGAGI (reference sequence). The CDR3 has 16 residues. The CDR3 protein is CASSPPAADPNTEAFF.

The chain recombines TRBV7-3 with TRBJ2-7. Germline values: CDR1 SGHTA, CDR2 FQGTGA. This CDR3 region has 15 residues. The CDR3: CASSLTGGSSYEQYF.

The chain couples TRBV3-1 to TRBJ2-7; checking the TCRdb D call of TRBD1 is not possible without DNA. Germline CDR1 is LGHDT and CDR2 is YNNKEL (reference sequence). This CDR3 region has 15 residues. The CDR3 is CASSQEGQGIHEQYF.

The chain carries TRBV28 and TRBJ2-1; as DNA is missing, the TRBD2 call by TCRdb cannot be tested. CDR1 and CDR2 (germline): MDHEN, SYDVKM. The CDR3 covers 14 residues. The CDR3: CASEKSGGYNEQFF.

The chain links TRBV7-9 to TRBJ2-7; the TRBD2 assignment by TCRdb is unverifiable without DNA. CDR3 length: 13 residues. The V gene's germline CDR1 is SEHNR and CDR2 FQNEAQ (reference sequence). The CDR3 protein is CASRGPFRNEQYF.

The chain links TRBV9 to TRBJ2-1; TCRdb returns TRBD2, unconfirmable since there is no DNA. The length of the CDR3 is 15 residues. CDR1 and CDR2 (germline): SGDLS, YYNGEE. CDR3 loop: CASSVAGLAGFEQFF.

J is TRBJ2-6 and V is TRBV5-6. Germline V CDR1 and CDR2: SGHDT, YYEEEE. CDR3 length: 13 amino acids. Here the CDR3 reads CASSLSGANVLTF.

This rearrangement joins TRBV7-9 to TRBJ1-2; TCRdb's assignment of TRBD1 cannot be checked, as there is no DNA. Germline lookup yields CDR1 SEHNR and CDR2 FQNEAQ (reference sequence). The CDR3 totals 15 residues. The CDR3 sequence is CASSPGTGDYYGYTF.

The rearrangement joins TRBV7-9 to TRBJ2-7. This CDR3 has 14 amino acids. Germline CDR1 reads SEHNR; CDR2 reads FQNEAQ (reference sequence). The CDR3 sequence is CASSTDLSSYEQYF.

The J gene is TRBJ1-2, the V gene TRBV5-6. The CDR3 extends over 11 amino acids. CDR1 SGHDT and CDR2 YYEEEE come from the germline V gene. The CDR3 region is CASSGNKEGTF.

The chain employs TRBV9 and TRBJ2-7; the D gene TCRdb calls, TRBD1, cannot be checked with no DNA. Germline V gene sequence: CDR1 SGDLS, CDR2 YYNGEE. CDR3 length: 18 residues. The CDR3 protein is CASSPHPSDTGGIAEQYF.